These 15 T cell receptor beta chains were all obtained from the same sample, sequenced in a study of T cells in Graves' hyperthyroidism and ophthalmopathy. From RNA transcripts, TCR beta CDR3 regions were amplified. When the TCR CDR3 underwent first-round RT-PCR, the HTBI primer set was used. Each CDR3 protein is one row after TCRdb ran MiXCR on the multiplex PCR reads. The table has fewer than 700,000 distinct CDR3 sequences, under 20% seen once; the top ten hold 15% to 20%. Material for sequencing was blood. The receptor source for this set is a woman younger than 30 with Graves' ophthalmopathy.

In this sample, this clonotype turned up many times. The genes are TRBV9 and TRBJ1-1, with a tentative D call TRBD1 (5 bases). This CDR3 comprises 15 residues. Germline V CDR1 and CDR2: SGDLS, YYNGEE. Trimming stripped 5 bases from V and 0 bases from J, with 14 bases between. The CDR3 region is CASRPNTGMNTEAFF. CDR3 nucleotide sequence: TGTGCCAGCAGGCCCAATACAGGCATGAACACTGAAGCTTTCTTT.

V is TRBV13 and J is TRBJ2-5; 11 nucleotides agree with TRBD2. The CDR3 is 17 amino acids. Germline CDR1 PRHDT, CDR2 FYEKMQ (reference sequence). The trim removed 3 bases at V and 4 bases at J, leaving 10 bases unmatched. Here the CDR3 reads CASSFTLAGGPGETQYF. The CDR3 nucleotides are TGTGCCAGCAGCTTTACCCTAGCGGGGGGCCCGGGAGAGACCCAGTACTTC.

The DNA for the CDR3 is TGTGCCAGCAGCTTAGTGACTAGCGCCCTGGATACGCAGTATTTT. It yields the protein CASSLVTSALDTQYF. The V gene is TRBV7-2, the J gene TRBJ2-3; 8 bases align to TRBD2. Germline CDR1 and CDR2: SGHTA and FQGNSA. The CDR3 spans 15 residues. Trimming at V came to 1 base and at J to 6 bases, leaving 6 bases not matched to a gene.

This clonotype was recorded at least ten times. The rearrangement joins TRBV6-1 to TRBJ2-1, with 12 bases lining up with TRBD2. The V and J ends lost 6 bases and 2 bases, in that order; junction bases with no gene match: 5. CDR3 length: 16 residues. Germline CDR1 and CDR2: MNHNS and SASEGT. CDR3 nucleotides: TGTGCCAGCAGCTTGACTAGCGGGAGAACCTACAATGAGCAGTTCTTC. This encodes CASSLTSGRTYNEQFF.

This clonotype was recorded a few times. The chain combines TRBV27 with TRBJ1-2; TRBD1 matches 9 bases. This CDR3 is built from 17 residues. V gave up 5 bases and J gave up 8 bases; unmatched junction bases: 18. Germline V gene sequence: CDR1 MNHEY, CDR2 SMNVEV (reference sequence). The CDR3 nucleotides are TGTGCCAGCAGTCGCGCTCACGCTACAGGGACAGGGTTCGGCTACACCTTC. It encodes CASSRAHATGTGFGYTF.

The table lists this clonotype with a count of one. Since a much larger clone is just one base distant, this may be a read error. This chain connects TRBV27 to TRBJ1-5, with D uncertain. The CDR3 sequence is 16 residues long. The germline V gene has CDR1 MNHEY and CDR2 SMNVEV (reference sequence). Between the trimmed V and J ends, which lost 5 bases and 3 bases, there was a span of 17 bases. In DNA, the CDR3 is TGTGCCAGCAGTGACCCAGGACGGGAACCCAATCAGCCCCAGCATTTT. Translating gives CASSDPGREPNQPQHF.

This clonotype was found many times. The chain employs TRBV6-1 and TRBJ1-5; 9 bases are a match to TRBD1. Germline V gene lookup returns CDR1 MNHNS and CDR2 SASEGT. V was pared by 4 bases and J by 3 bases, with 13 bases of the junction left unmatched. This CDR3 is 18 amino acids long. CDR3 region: CASSASGTGFSFNQPQHF. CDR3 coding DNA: TGTGCCAGCAGTGCCTCCGGGACAGGGTTCTCCTTCAATCAGCCCCAGCATTTT.

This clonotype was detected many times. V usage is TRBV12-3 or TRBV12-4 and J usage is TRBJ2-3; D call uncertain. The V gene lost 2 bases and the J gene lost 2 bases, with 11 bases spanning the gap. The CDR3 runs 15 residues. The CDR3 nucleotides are TGTGCCAGCAGTTTAAGGCAAATTACCACAGATACGCAGTATTTT. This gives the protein CASSLRQITTDTQYF.

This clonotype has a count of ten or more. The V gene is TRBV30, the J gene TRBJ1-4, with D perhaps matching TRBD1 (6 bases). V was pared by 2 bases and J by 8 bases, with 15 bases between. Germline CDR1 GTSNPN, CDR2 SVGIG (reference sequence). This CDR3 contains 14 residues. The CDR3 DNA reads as TGTGCCTGGAGTCCCCTTGGGGGCAAAGAAAAACTGTTTTTT. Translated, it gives CAWSPLGGKEKLFF.

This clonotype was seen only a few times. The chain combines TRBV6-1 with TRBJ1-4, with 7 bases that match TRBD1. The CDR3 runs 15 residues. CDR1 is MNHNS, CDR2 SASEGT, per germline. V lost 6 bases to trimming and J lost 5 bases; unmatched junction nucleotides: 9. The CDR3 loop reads CASRPNRGQNEKLFF. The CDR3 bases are TGTGCCAGCAGACCAAACAGGGGCCAAAATGAAAAACTGTTTTTT.

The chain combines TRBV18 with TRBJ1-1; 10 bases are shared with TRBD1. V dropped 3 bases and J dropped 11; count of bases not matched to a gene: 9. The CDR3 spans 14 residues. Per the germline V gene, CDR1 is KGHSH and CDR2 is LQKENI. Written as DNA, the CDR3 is TGTGCCAGCTCACCTGGACAGGGGGGCTCTTTGGCTTTCTTT. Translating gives CASSPGQGGSLAFF.

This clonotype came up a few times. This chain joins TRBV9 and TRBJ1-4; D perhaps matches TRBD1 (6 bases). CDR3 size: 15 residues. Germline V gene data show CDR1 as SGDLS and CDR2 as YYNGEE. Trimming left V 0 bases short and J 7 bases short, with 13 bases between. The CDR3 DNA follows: TGTGCCAGCAGCGTAGCTCAGGGGTTCGGTGAAAAACTGTTTTTT. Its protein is CASSVAQGFGEKLFF.

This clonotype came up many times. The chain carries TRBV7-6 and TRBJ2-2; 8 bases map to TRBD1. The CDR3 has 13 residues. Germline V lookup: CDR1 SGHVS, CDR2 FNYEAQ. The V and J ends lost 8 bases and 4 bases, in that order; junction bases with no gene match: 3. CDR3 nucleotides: TGTGCCAGCCGGACAGGGAGCACCGGGGAGCTGTTTTTT. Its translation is CASRTGSTGELFF.

This CDR3 is CASAALAGSYNEQFF. DNA of the CDR3: TGCGCCAGCGCCGCCCTAGCGGGATCCTACAATGAGCAGTTCTTC. The V and J genes are TRBV5-1 and TRBJ2-1; 9 nucleotides match TRBD2. The germline gives CDR1 SGHRS, CDR2 YFSETQ. Losses at the gene ends were 7 bases for V and 1 base for J; bases not matched to a gene: 6. The length of the CDR3 is 15 residues.

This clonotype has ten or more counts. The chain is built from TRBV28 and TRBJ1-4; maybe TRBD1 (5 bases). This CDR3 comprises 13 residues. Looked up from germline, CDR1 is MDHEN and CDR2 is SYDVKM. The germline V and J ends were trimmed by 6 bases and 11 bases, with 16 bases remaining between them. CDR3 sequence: CASSNRPSLKLFF. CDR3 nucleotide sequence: TGTGCCAGCAGCAACAGGCCCAGTTTGAAACTGTTTTTT. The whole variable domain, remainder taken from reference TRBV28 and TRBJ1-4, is DVKVTQSSRYLVKRTGEKVFLECVQDMDHENMFWYRQDPGLGLRLIYFSYDVKMKEKGDIPEGYSVSREKKERFSLILESASTNQTSMYLCASSNRPSLKLFFGSGTQLSVL.